A single sample is the source of the 28 T cell receptor beta chains below, sequenced in a study of blood T cell repertoires in COVID-19. The assay was immunoSEQ multiplex PCR, and TCRdb's table has in-frame clones only and misses some. The profile shows about 120,000 clones, around 76% of them singletons. The sequenced sample was peripheral blood. The receptors here all came from a man between 65 and 80 years old with acute or convalescent COVID-19.

This chain joins TRBV11-1 and TRBJ1-4; perhaps TRBD1 as D (6 bases). The V and J ends lost 7 bases and 3 bases respectively, with 12 bases between them. Per the germline V gene, CDR1 is SGHAT and CDR2 is FQDESV (reference sequence). The CDR3 contains 14 residues. The CDR3, as DNA: TGTGCCAGCACCCCCGGGACACCTAATGAAAAACTGTTTTTT. It codes for CASTPGTPNEKLFF.

The sample holds a few counts of this clone. The rearrangement uses TRBV19 and TRBJ1-2, with 9 bases fitting TRBD1. The CDR3 runs to 15 residues. CDR1 and CDR2 from the germline V gene are LNHDA and SQIVND (reference sequence). With V trimmed by 4 bases and J by 1 base, 4 bases remained unmatched. CDR3 amino acids: CASSKHRGLNYGYTF. Written as DNA, the CDR3 is TGTGCCAGTAGTAAACACAGGGGGCTTAACTATGGCTACACCTTC.

The table lists this clone with a few counts. V is TRBV18 and J is TRBJ2-3, with D tentatively TRBD1 (6 bases). V gave up 2 bases and J gave up 4 bases, with 13 bases separating them. Per the germline V gene, CDR1 is KGHSH and CDR2 is LQKENI. The CDR3 runs to 15 residues. In nucleotides, the CDR3 is TGTGCCAGCTCACCATTTTCAGCAGGGGCAGATACGCAGTATTTT. Translation gives CASSPFSAGADTQYF.

The CDR3 sequence: CASSPTQVAKNIQYF. The CDR3 coding sequence is TGTGCCAGCTCACCAACACAGGTAGCCAAAAACATTCAGTACTTC. The chain carries TRBV18 and TRBJ2-4; perhaps TRBD1 as D (5 bases). Germline V gives CDR1 KGHSH, CDR2 LQKENI. Trimming stripped 2 bases from V and 0 bases from J, with 8 bases between. The CDR3 runs to 15 residues.

The DNA for the CDR3 is TGTGCCAGTAGTGCGGGGTACTCCTACGAGCAGTACTTC. It yields the protein CASSAGYSYEQYF. The chain is built from TRBV19 and TRBJ2-7, with a tentative D call TRBD2 (6 bases). The V end was cut by 5 bases, the J end by 0 bases, with 8 bases between. Per germline, CDR1 LNHDA and CDR2 SQIVND (reference sequence). The CDR3 has 13 amino acids.

J is TRBJ2-3 and V is TRBV5-1, with TRBD2 as a possible D gene (6 bases). The CDR3 contains 16 residues. Germline CDR1 is SGHRS and CDR2 is YFSETQ. V lost 0 bases, J lost 4 bases, and 15 bases lay in between. The CDR3: CASSLGSAGSADTQYF. The CDR3 DNA is TGCGCCAGCAGCTTGGGGTCGGCGGGGTCGGCAGATACGCAGTATTTT. Full variable domain (missing parts from reference TRBV5-1 and TRBJ2-3): KAGVTQTPRYLIKTRGQQVTLSCSPISGHRSVSWYQQTPGQGLQFLFEYFSETQRNKGNFPGRFSGRQFSNSRSEMNVSTLELGDSALYLCASSLGSAGSADTQYFGPGTRLTVL.

The chain has TRBV5-1 and TRBJ2-7; 9 nucleotides agree with TRBD1. The CDR3 is made up of 14 amino acids. V shed 4 bases, J shed 3 bases, and the junction held 5 bases outside the gene matches. CDR1 is SGHRS and CDR2 is YFSETQ in the germline V gene. Here the CDR3 DNA reads TGCGCCAGCAGCATCCGACAGGGGGGCTACGAGCAGTACTTC. This sequence encodes CASSIRQGGYEQYF. Full variable domain (rest looked up from reference TRBV5-1 and TRBJ2-7): KAGVTQTPRYLIKTRGQQVTLSCSPISGHRSVSWYQQTPGQGLQFLFEYFSETQRNKGNFPGRFSGRQFSNSRSEMNVSTLELGDSALYLCASSIRQGGYEQYFGPGTRLTVT.

CDR3 bases: TGTGCCAGCAGTGAATCGGGTAGCAGGGGGCGGTATGGCTACACCTTC. Encoded protein: CASSESGSRGRYGYTF. The chain recombines TRBV25-1 with TRBJ1-2, with TRBD1 matching 8 bases. With 1 base clipped from V and 5 bases from J, the junction kept 9 bases outside the gene matches. Germline V gives CDR1 MGHDK, CDR2 SYGVNS. The length of the CDR3 is 16 residues.

The CDR3, as DNA: TGTGCCAGCAGTTTCAGGAACACCATATATTTT. Its translation: CASSFRNTIYF. This chain joins TRBV12-3 or TRBV12-4 and TRBJ1-3, with unresolved D. The germline V and J ends were trimmed by 3 bases and 7 bases, with 4 bases remaining between them. CDR3 length equals 11 residues.

Here the CDR3 reads CASRAGVNYGYTF. The CDR3 DNA reads as TGTGCCAGCAGGGCAGGGGTAAACTATGGCTACACCTTC. The chain recombines TRBV12-3 or TRBV12-4 with TRBJ1-2; the D gene is possibly TRBD1 (6 bases). The CDR3 covers 13 residues. V was cut by 6 bases and J by 2 bases, with 10 bases left in between.

This clone occurred a few times. The CDR3: CASSFDGINNQPQHF. Written as DNA, the CDR3 is TGTGCCAGCAGCTTCGACGGGATCAACAATCAGCCCCAGCATTTT. The rearrangement links TRBV7-2 to TRBJ1-5; no clear D. Germline lookup yields CDR1 SGHTA and CDR2 FQGNSA. This CDR3 comprises 15 residues. V was shortened by 3 bases and J by 3 bases, with 12 bases between the two germline ends.

The chain uses TRBV5-4 and TRBJ2-5, with 7 bases identical to TRBD1. Trimming took 3 bases from V and 5 from J; bases not matched to a gene: 13. The CDR3 loop spans 16 amino acids. From germline, CDR1 is SGHNT and CDR2 YYREEE (reference sequence). CDR3 sequence reads: CASSSGTRRGIETQYF. The CDR3 nucleotides are TGTGCCAGCAGCTCGGGGACACGCAGGGGGATCGAGACCCAGTACTTC.

The count of this clone is one. The V call is TRBV6-5, the J call TRBJ2-7, with no clear D. The CDR3 contains 14 residues. With 4 bases removed from V and 0 bases from J, the gap between germline ends came to 10 bases. CDR1 is MNHEY, CDR2 SVGAGI, per germline. CDR3: CASSSNSFSYEQYF. The CDR3 DNA follows: TGTGCCAGCAGTTCAAACAGTTTCTCCTACGAGCAGTACTTC.

This clone was detected a few times. The CDR3 bases are TGTGCCAGCTCAAACAGGGGGGAGGCTTTCTTT. This translates into CASSNRGEAFF. The rearrangement uses TRBV19 and TRBJ1-1; 8 bases align to TRBD1. The length of the CDR3 is 11 residues. Germline values: CDR1 LNHDA, CDR2 SQIVND (reference sequence). The junction had 8 bases not matched to a gene; V was cut back by 9 bases and J by 11 bases.

The chain uses TRBV6-5 and TRBJ2-7; D gene ambiguous. Per the germline V gene, CDR1 is MNHEY and CDR2 is SVGAGI. V was shortened by 4 bases and J by 3 bases, with 10 bases between the two germline ends. The CDR3 covers 13 residues. Here the CDR3 DNA reads TGTGCCAGCAGTTTCGCAACTTACTACGAGCAGTACTTC. This sequence encodes CASSFATYYEQYF.

The V gene is TRBV6-2 or TRBV6-3, the J gene TRBJ1-2; maybe TRBD1 (5 bases). Germline CDR1 is MNHEY and CDR2 is SVGEGT. V lost 4 bases and J lost 3, with 12 bases in between. The CDR3 runs to 14 residues. The CDR3: CASSSYDRHYGYTF. The CDR3 DNA follows: TGTGCCAGCAGTTCCTACGACAGACACTATGGCTACACCTTC.

The chain links TRBV19 to TRBJ1-6; 7 bases align to TRBD1. The CDR3 has 15 amino acids. Germline assignment: CDR1 LNHDA and CDR2 SQIVND (reference sequence). With V trimmed by 1 base and J by 6 bases, 3 bases remained unmatched. CDR3 in amino acids: CASSIGGTANSPLHF. DNA of the CDR3: TGTGCCAGTAGTATAGGCGGGACAGCTAATTCACCCCTCCACTTT.

The CDR3 region is CASSLRGTGGESQPQHF. CDR3 in DNA: TGTGCCAGCAGTCTACGGGGGACAGGGGGCGAAAGTCAGCCCCAGCATTTT. The V and J genes are TRBV27 and TRBJ1-5, with 12 bases fitting TRBD1. CDR3 length: 17 amino acids. The germline V gene encodes CDR1 MNHEY and CDR2 SMNVEV (reference sequence). J was trimmed by 6 bases and V by 5 bases; bases with no gene match: 11.

The gene calls are TRBV12-3 or TRBV12-4 and TRBJ1-1; D is perhaps TRBD1 (5 bases). The CDR3 runs to 13 residues. V was cut by 3 bases and J by 3 bases, with 8 bases left in between. CDR3 protein: CASSFDRYTEAFF. CDR3 bases: TGTGCCAGCAGTTTTGACAGATACACTGAAGCTTTCTTT.

The rearrangement joins TRBV5-5 to TRBJ1-1; TRBD1 agrees at 7 bases. J was trimmed by 1 base and V by 4 bases; bases with no gene match: 1. Germline V gene data show CDR1 as SGHKS and CDR2 as YYEKEE (reference sequence). The CDR3 sequence is 13 residues long. CDR3 coding DNA: TGTGCCAGCAGCCGGACAGGGAACACTGAAGCTTTCTTT. Its translation: CASSRTGNTEAFF.

The chain combines TRBV6-5 with TRBJ2-1; weak D call: TRBD1 (6 bases). Trimming left V 7 bases short and J 6 bases short, with 10 bases between. CDR1 is MNHEY, CDR2 SVGAGI, per germline. This CDR3 has 12 amino acids. In nucleotides, the CDR3 is TGTGCCAGCACCAAAGGGGGCAATGAGCAGTTCTTC. The encoded protein is CASTKGGNEQFF.

This clone was observed a single time. The chain carries TRBV7-3 and TRBJ1-2, with D uncertain. Germline V CDR1 and CDR2: SGHTA, FQGTGA. This CDR3 spans 15 amino acids. V was pared by 5 bases and J by 0 bases, with 13 bases between. The CDR3 coding sequence is TGTGCCAGCAGCCCGTCCCCTCCAGCTAACTATGGCTACACCTTC. Translation: CASSPSPPANYGYTF.

The V gene is TRBV7-8, the J gene TRBJ1-1; D is ambiguous. This CDR3 has 13 residues. Germline CDR1 and CDR2: SGHVS and FQNEAQ. The V and J ends lost 1 base and 8 bases respectively, with 11 bases between them. Here the CDR3 DNA reads TGTGCCAGCAGCTTAGAGCCGTCCAGGGAAGCTTTCTTT. Translation: CASSLEPSREAFF.

The chain links TRBV5-1 to TRBJ1-3; D uncertain. Germline-derived CDR1 and CDR2 are SGHRS and YFSETQ. The germline V and J ends were trimmed by 1 base and 0 bases, with 8 bases remaining between them. This CDR3 is built from 15 residues. CDR3 sequence reads: CASSLPRDSGNTIYF. The DNA of the CDR3 is TGCGCCAGCAGCTTGCCCCGGGACTCTGGAAACACCATATATTTT.

The gene calls are TRBV12-3 or TRBV12-4 and TRBJ2-5, with 9 nucleotides matching TRBD2. This CDR3 has 13 amino acids. V was pared by 8 bases and J by 5 bases, with 6 bases of the junction left unmatched. This chain's CDR3 is CASRRGGPETQYF. The CDR3 DNA follows: TGTGCCAGCCGGCGGGGGGGCCCTGAGACCCAGTACTTC.

This clone was observed once. Mismatch with germline at one junction end may stem from a read error. This chain connects TRBV9 to TRBJ2-3, with 15 bases matching TRBD2. Germline V gene lookup returns CDR1 SGDLS and CDR2 YYNGEE. The CDR3 totals 14 residues. The CDR3 loop reads CASNTGLAGGPHNF. CDR3 nucleotide sequence: TGTGCCAGCAACACCGGACTAGCGGGGGGGCCTCACAATTTT. Based on the CDR3 plus reference TRBV9 and TRBJ2-3, the full variable domain is DSGVTQTPKHLITATGQRVTLRCSPRSGDLSVYWYQQSLDQGLQFLIQYYNGEERAKGNILERFSAQQFPDLHSELNLSSLELGDSALYFCASNTGLAGGPHNFGPGTRLTVL.

This clone was seen a single time. The rearrangement links TRBV7-3 to TRBJ2-5, with D unresolved. The CDR3 is 13 residues long. V gave up 5 bases and J gave up 1 base, with 8 bases separating them. CDR1 and CDR2 (germline): SGHTA, FQGTGA. The CDR3 coding sequence is TGTGCCAGCAGCCCTGTTAGCCAAGAGACCCAGTACTTC. Protein: CASSPVSQETQYF.

The CDR3 coding sequence is TGTGCCAGCAGTGACAGGGGCTATGGCTACACCTTC. Translated, it gives CASSDRGYGYTF. V and J are TRBV25-1 and TRBJ1-2; a possible D gene is TRBD1 (6 bases). Germline V gene lookup returns CDR1 MGHDK and CDR2 SYGVNS. The CDR3 extends over 12 amino acids. The ends were cut back, 3 bases at V and 4 bases at J, with 6 bases in the middle.